One sample yielded the 23 T cell receptor beta chains listed below, sequenced in a study of CD8 T cells in Susac syndrome. RNA amounts of 0.5 to 1 ug underwent reverse transcription with random hexamers. A single record per CDR3 protein comes from TCRdb applying MiXCR to the immunoSEQ multiplex PCR reads. The sample contains 150,000 to 200,000 distinct CDR3 sequences, approximately 95% of which appear only once. Sequenced: CD4+ T cells from PBMCs. Receptors were obtained from a human donor with Susac syndrome.

The chain recombines TRBV2 with TRBJ2-4; D gene ambiguous. Germline-derived CDR1 and CDR2 are SNHLY and FYNNEI. The CDR3 runs 15 residues. V lost 5 bases to trimming and J lost 1 base, with 12 bases between them. The CDR3 loop reads CASSRVLGAKNIQYF. The CDR3 bases are TGTGCCAGCAGTCGCGTCCTGGGGGCCAAAAACATTCAGTACTTC.

The chain combines TRBV6-5 with TRBJ1-1; unclear D gene. With 5 bases removed from V and 1 base from J, the gap between germline ends came to 11 bases. CDR1 is MNHEY, CDR2 SVGAGI, per germline. The CDR3 is 14 amino acids. The CDR3 region is CASSPYHSNTEAFF. The DNA for the CDR3 is TGTGCCAGCAGTCCGTACCATTCGAACACTGAAGCTTTCTTT.

This chain connects TRBV30 to TRBJ1-1; D remains unclear. V lost 1 base, J lost 5 bases, and 14 bases lay in between. This CDR3 is 14 amino acids long. Per germline, CDR1 GTSNPN and CDR2 SVGIG (reference sequence). The CDR3 DNA reads as TGTGCCTGGAGTGCCGCCGCGACCGCGACTGAAGCTTTCTTT. This codes for CAWSAAATATEAFF.

V and J are TRBV4-1 and TRBJ2-7, with D perhaps TRBD2 (6 bases). Trimming cost V 0 bases and J 2 bases, with 17 bases left between them. The length of the CDR3 is 17 residues. Germline V gene lookup returns CDR1 MGHRA and CDR2 YSYEKL. The CDR3 reads CASSQEESGDSPYEQYF. CDR3 in DNA: TGCGCCAGCAGCCAAGAAGAGTCGGGAGACAGTCCCTACGAGCAGTACTTC.

J is TRBJ1-1 and V is TRBV10-3; a possible D gene is TRBD1 (6 bases). V was pared by 8 bases and J by 2 bases, with 15 bases between. Germline CDR1 ENHRY, CDR2 SYGVKD. The CDR3 loop spans 14 amino acids. The CDR3 protein is CAISGGRGNTEAFF. The CDR3 nucleotides are TGTGCCATCTCGGGAGGCAGGGGAAACACTGAAGCTTTCTTT.

This clonotype appeared a few times. The chain is built from TRBV11-2 and TRBJ2-3; D unresolved. The ends were cut back, 5 bases at V and 4 bases at J, with 10 bases in the middle. The CDR3 loop spans 13 amino acids. Germline V CDR1 and CDR2: SGHAT, FQNNGV. CDR3 sequence reads: CASSPGLADTQYF. Written as DNA, the CDR3 is TGTGCCAGCAGCCCCGGGTTGGCAGATACGCAGTATTTT.

V is TRBV28 and J is TRBJ2-5, with 14 positions matching TRBD2. The CDR3 has 16 amino acids. V was pared by 10 bases and J by 3 bases, with 10 bases of the junction left unmatched. Germline CDR1 MDHEN, CDR2 SYDVKM. The CDR3 loop is CATRLAGGLGKETQYF. In DNA form, the CDR3 reads TGTGCCACCCGACTAGCGGGGGGGCTCGGAAAAGAGACCCAGTACTTC.

The genes are TRBV29-1 and TRBJ1-2; no clear D. The CDR3 spans 8 residues. The germline V gene encodes CDR1 SQVTM and CDR2 ANQGSEA. The CDR3 region is CSFDGYTF. CDR3 in DNA: TGCAGTTTTGATGGCTACACCTTC.

The chain couples TRBV20-1 to TRBJ2-3; no clear D. This CDR3 has 11 residues. Trimming removed 3 bases from V and 4 bases from J, with 5 bases in between. Germline assignment: CDR1 DFQATT and CDR2 SNEGSKA (reference sequence). The CDR3 bases are TGCAGTGCTAGCGAAGCAGATACGCAGTATTTT. Amino acids: CSASEADTQYF.

The chain combines TRBV19 with TRBJ2-1; D remains ambiguous. V lost 1 base and J lost 4, with 8 bases in between. CDR1 and CDR2 (germline): LNHDA, SQIVND (reference sequence). The CDR3 is 14 amino acids. The CDR3: CASSIVGLYNEQFF. CDR3 nucleotides: TGTGCCAGTAGTATAGTAGGGCTATACAATGAGCAGTTCTTC.

The J gene is TRBJ2-1, the V gene TRBV29-1; 14 bases are shared with TRBD2. The CDR3 covers 15 residues. The J segment lost 7 bases and the V segment lost 8 bases, leaving 10 bases of the junction unmatched. Per germline, CDR1 SQVTM and CDR2 ANQGSEA. Written as DNA, the CDR3 is TGCAGCCTTTCTTCCGGGACTAGCGGGGGAAATGAGCAGTTCTTC. It encodes CSLSSGTSGGNEQFF.

The chain recombines TRBV13 with TRBJ2-7; no clear D gene. Germline CDR1 PRHDT, CDR2 FYEKMQ (reference sequence). The V end lost 6 bases, the J end lost 3 bases, and 15 bases lay between the germline ends. This CDR3 is built from 14 residues. This CDR3 is CASSPTADFYEQYF. In DNA form, the CDR3 reads TGTGCCAGCAGTCCAACAGCCGACTTCTACGAGCAGTACTTC.

The chain uses TRBV6-2 or TRBV6-3 and TRBJ1-2; TRBD1 agrees at 9 bases. This CDR3 spans 18 amino acids. V dropped 6 bases and J dropped 4; count of bases not matched to a gene: 18. Looked up from germline, CDR1 is MNHEY and CDR2 is SVGEGT. As DNA, the CDR3 is TGTGCCAGCAGCAAATGGATACTACAGGGGGCGCGTGGCTATGGCTACACCTTC. Its protein is CASSKWILQGARGYGYTF.

The J gene is TRBJ1-6, the V gene TRBV27; 7 bases align to TRBD1. J gave up 6 bases and V 0 bases, and 8 bases lay outside the gene matches. Looked up from germline, CDR1 is MNHEY and CDR2 is SMNVEV (reference sequence). CDR3 length equals 17 residues. This chain's CDR3 is CASSLSPQGVPNSPLHF. The DNA for the CDR3 is TGTGCCAGCAGTTTATCTCCTCAGGGGGTCCCTAATTCACCCCTCCACTTT.

This clonotype was counted a single time. The CDR3 loop reads CAWSVDSGANVLTF. The CDR3, as DNA: TGTGCCTGGAGTGTAGACTCTGGGGCCAACGTCCTGACTTTC. This chain uses TRBV30 with TRBJ2-6; D unresolved. The germline V gene encodes CDR1 GTSNPN and CDR2 SVGIG (reference sequence). V lost 0 bases and J 0 bases, leaving 3 bases between the germline ends. The CDR3 runs 14 residues.

The chain combines TRBV3-1 with TRBJ1-1; D is unclear. Looked up from germline, CDR1 is LGHDT and CDR2 is YNNKEL (reference sequence). V lost 1 base, J lost 3 bases, and 18 bases lay in between. The CDR3 has 17 amino acids. CDR3: CASSQGTTNMLDTEAFF. CDR3 nucleotide sequence: TGTGCCAGCAGCCAAGGGACGACCAACATGTTGGACACTGAAGCTTTCTTT. The variable domain in full, with the rest retrieved from reference TRBV3-1 and TRBJ1-1, is DTAVSQTPKYLVTQMGNDKSIKCEQNLGHDTMYWYKQDSKKFLKIMFSYNNKELIINETVPNRFSPKSPDKAHLNLHINSLELGDSAVYFCASSQGTTNMLDTEAFFGQGTRLTVV.

J is TRBJ2-2 and V is TRBV29-1; TRBD2 matches at 9 bases. Unmatched junction bases numbered 9, after V lost 5 bases and J lost 5 bases. The CDR3 consists of 15 residues. Germline CDR1 and CDR2: SQVTM and ANQGSEA. DNA of the CDR3: TGCAGCGTTATAGGGTCCCTAGCGGGGACCGGGGAGCTGTTTTTT. It is translated as CSVIGSLAGTGELFF.

The chain is built from TRBV4-2 and TRBJ2-2; 9 bases match TRBD1. CDR1 is LGHNA, CDR2 YNFKEQ, per germline. Unmatched junction bases numbered 5, after V lost 0 bases and J lost 6 bases. This CDR3 is built from 16 residues. This CDR3 is CASSQDGDREAGELFF. CDR3 DNA sequence: TGTGCCAGCAGCCAAGATGGGGACAGGGAAGCCGGGGAGCTGTTTTTT.

The DNA for the CDR3 is TGTGCCTGGAGAGGGCCCGGCAGGGGCAATCAGCCCCAGCATTTT. It is translated as CAWRGPGRGNQPQHF. V and J are TRBV30 and TRBJ1-5, with D perhaps TRBD1 (5 bases). Germline-derived CDR1 and CDR2 are GTSNPN and SVGIG (reference sequence). Trimming removed 3 bases at V and 2 bases at J, with 14 bases between. The CDR3 length is 15 residues.

This clonotype was seen only once. The genes are TRBV11-3 and TRBJ2-2; TRBD1 or TRBD2 may be the D gene (6 bases each). Deletions cut 8 bases from V and 5 bases from J, with 12 bases between. CDR3 size: 13 residues. The germline V gene encodes CDR1 SGHNT and CDR2 YENEEA. In DNA, the CDR3 is TGTGCCAGCGGGGGGCCGAGGACCGGGGAGCTGTTTTTT. Its protein is CASGGPRTGELFF.

V gene TRBV30 combines with J gene TRBJ2-3; 11 bases agree with TRBD2. Germline values: CDR1 GTSNPN, CDR2 SVGIG (reference sequence). Trimming removed 0 bases from V and 3 bases from J; junction bases left unmatched: 5. CDR3 length: 16 residues. CDR3 in DNA: TGTGCCTGGAGTGTAACCCTAGCGGGGGGTACAGATACGCAGTATTTT. Its protein is CAWSVTLAGGTDTQYF.

This clonotype was observed a single time. The rearrangement joins TRBV15 to TRBJ1-2, with TRBD1 matching 9 bases. CDR1 and CDR2 from the germline V gene are LNHNV and YYDKDF (reference sequence). Trimming cost V 4 bases and J 8 bases; bases outside gene matches: 8. The CDR3 contains 14 residues. CDR3 region: CATSIDRGKVGYTF. CDR3 nucleotide sequence: TGTGCCACCAGCATAGACAGGGGGAAGGTCGGCTACACCTTC. Variable domain in full (rest from reference TRBV15 and TRBJ1-2): DAMVIQNPRYQVTQFGKPVTLSCSQTLNHNVMYWYQQKSSQAPKLLFHYYDKDFNNEADTPDNFQSRRPNTSFCFLDIRSPGLGDTAMYLCATSIDRGKVGYTFGSGTRLTVV.

V is TRBV19 and J is TRBJ2-7; 7 nucleotides align to TRBD1. This CDR3 has 14 residues. Germline V gene lookup returns CDR1 LNHDA and CDR2 SQIVND (reference sequence). Trimming at V came to 4 bases and at J to 0 bases, leaving 3 bases not matched to a gene. CDR3 sequence (DNA): TGTGCCAGTAGTAGACAGGGAAGCTCCTACGAGCAGTACTTC. Translating it yields CASSRQGSSYEQYF.